Following are 7 T cell receptor beta chains from one sample sequenced in a study of beta chain features in type 1 diabetes. Expressed TCRB transcripts were sequenced because the isolated RNA had all been reverse transcribed beforehand. This table comes from immunoSEQ multiplex PCR, and its TCRdb copy is limited to in-frame clones, with some not included. The sample lists about 930,000 clones, roughly 15% occurring once. The sequenced sample consisted of naive CD4+ T cells from blood. The source is a young woman in good health.

This clone was seen a few times. The chain is built from TRBV14 and TRBJ2-2, with 8 bases aligning to TRBD2. This CDR3 is built from 18 residues. V lost 4 bases to trimming and J lost 7 bases; unmatched junction nucleotides: 17. Germline values: CDR1 SGHDN, CDR2 FVKESK. CDR3 loop: CASSLGSMGLVGGGELFF. CDR3 bases: TGTGCCAGCAGCCTCGGATCGATGGGACTAGTTGGTGGCGGGGAGCTGTTTTTT. Together with reference TRBV14 and TRBJ2-2, the CDR3 gives the full variable domain: EAGVTQFPSHSVIEKGQTVTLRCDPISGHDNLYWYRRVMGKEIKFLLHFVKESKQDESGMPNNRFLAERTGGTYSTLKVQPAELEDSGVYFCASSLGSMGLVGGGELFFGEGSRLTVL.

This clone was counted between two and nine times. The V gene is TRBV6-1, the J gene TRBJ2-7; tentatively, D is TRBD2 (7 bases). The V gene's germline CDR1 is MNHNS and CDR2 SASEGT. Trimming cost V 1 base and J 4 bases, with 14 bases left between them. CDR3 length: 15 residues. DNA for the CDR3: TGTGCCAGCAGTGAAGACTGGGGGGGCCTTTACGAGCAGTACTTC. Its protein is CASSEDWGGLYEQYF.

This clone appeared a few times. For the CDR3, the DNA is TGTGCCAGCAGCCGCTTCGTGACAGCCTCCTACGAGCAGTACTTC. This sequence encodes CASSRFVTASYEQYF. The V call is TRBV14, the J call TRBJ2-7; D might be TRBD1 (5 bases). Germline CDR1 and CDR2: SGHDN and FVKESK. The CDR3 covers 15 residues. V lost 4 bases and J 0 bases, leaving 13 bases between the germline ends.

There are a few counts of this clone. V is TRBV7-2 and J is TRBJ2-5, with 9 nucleotides matching TRBD2. TRBJ2-7 matches the DNA end more closely, so the J call is doubtful. The CDR3 extends over 15 amino acids. Germline CDR1 SGHTA, CDR2 FQGNSA. The CDR3 DNA reads as TGTGCCAGCAGCTTAGTGGCGGGAGGGCCTGACGAGCAGTACTTC. Translating gives CASSLVAGGPDEQYF.

This clone was seen only a few times. J is TRBJ1-5 and V is TRBV28; 9 bases match TRBD1. The junction had 12 bases not matched to a gene; V was cut back by 4 bases and J by 5 bases. The CDR3 sequence is 17 residues long. Germline CDR1 MDHEN, CDR2 SYDVKM. The CDR3 sequence: CASSSLQGARFHQPQHF. CDR3 coding DNA: TGTGCCAGCAGTTCCCTACAGGGGGCTCGCTTTCATCAGCCCCAGCATTTT.

The rearrangement links TRBV5-4 to TRBJ1-2; TRBD1 matches 9 bases. CDR1 SGHNT and CDR2 YYREEE come from the germline V gene (reference sequence). J was trimmed by 5 bases and V by 5 bases; bases with no gene match: 7. This CDR3 region has 14 residues. CDR3 loop: CASRTTGGSYGYTF. CDR3 sequence (DNA): TGTGCCAGCAGGACGACAGGGGGATCGTATGGCTACACCTTC.

This clone was recorded a few times. The chain is built from TRBV15 and TRBJ2-2; D gene unclear. Germline CDR1 is LNHNV and CDR2 is YYDKDF (reference sequence). The ends were cut back, 3 bases at V and 4 bases at J, with 9 bases in the middle. The CDR3 loop spans 14 amino acids. As DNA, the CDR3 is TGTGCCACCAGCAGCGGCGTTAGCACCGGGGAGCTGTTTTTT. It specifies CATSSGVSTGELFF.